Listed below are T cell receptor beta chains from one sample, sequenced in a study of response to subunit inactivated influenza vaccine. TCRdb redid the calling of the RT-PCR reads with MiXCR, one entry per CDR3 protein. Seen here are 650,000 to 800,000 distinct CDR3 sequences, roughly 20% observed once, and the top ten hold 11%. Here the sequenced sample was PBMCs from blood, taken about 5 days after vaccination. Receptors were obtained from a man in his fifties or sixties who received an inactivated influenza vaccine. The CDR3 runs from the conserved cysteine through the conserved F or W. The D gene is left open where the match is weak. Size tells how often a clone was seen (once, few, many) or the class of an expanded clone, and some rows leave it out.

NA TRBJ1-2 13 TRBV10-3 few TGTGCCATCAGTGGGGATGGTCCATATGGCTACACCTTC CAISGDGPYGYTF
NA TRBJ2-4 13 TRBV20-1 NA TGCAGTGCCGATGCCGAGGCCAAAAACATTCAGTACTTC CSADAEAKNIQYF
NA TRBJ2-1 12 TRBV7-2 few TGTGCCAGCAGTTCCGGGGTGTTCGAGCAGTTCTTC CASSSGVFEQFF
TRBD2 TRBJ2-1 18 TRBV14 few TGTGCCAGCAGCCAAGAAGGACTAGCGCTTAGCTCCTACAATGAGCAGTTCTTC CASSQEGLALSSYNEQFF
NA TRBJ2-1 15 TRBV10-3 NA TGTGCCATCAGTGCGGGCGGTAATTTAGACAATGAGCAGTTCTTC CAISAGGNLDNEQFF
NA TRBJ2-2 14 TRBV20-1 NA TGCAGTGCACGCAAAAGCAGGAACACCGGGGAGCTGTTTTTT CSARKSRNTGELFF
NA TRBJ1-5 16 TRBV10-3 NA TGTGCCATCAGCCAGGGCCCCCCGGGAAGCAATCAGCCCCAGCATTTT CAISQGPPGSNQPQHF
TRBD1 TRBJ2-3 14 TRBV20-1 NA TGCAGTGCTAGACAGGGGGCGTTTTCAGATACGCAGTATTTT CSARQGAFSDTQYF
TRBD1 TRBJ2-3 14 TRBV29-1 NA TGCAGCGTTGAATGGACAGGGTCGCCAGATACGCAGTATTTT CSVEWTGSPDTQYF
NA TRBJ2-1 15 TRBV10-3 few TGTGCCACTTTCTCAGGACTGGTATCCTACAATGAGCAGTTCTTC CATFSGLVSYNEQFF
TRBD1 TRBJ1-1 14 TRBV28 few TGTGCCAGCCGAGGGACAGGGAAGAACACTGAAGCTTTCTTT CASRGTGKNTEAFF
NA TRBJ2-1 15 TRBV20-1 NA TGCAGTGCTAGATTAGCCGGGACACCGAACAATGAGCAGTTCTTC CSARLAGTPNNEQFF
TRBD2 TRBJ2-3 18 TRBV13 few TGTGCCAGCAGCTTAAGACTAGCGGGAGGAATTAGCACAGATACGCAGTATTTT CASSLRLAGGISTDTQYF
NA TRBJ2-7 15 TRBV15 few TGTGCCACCAGCAGAGAACGGGGGACCCTTTACGAGCAGTACTTC CATSRERGTLYEQYF
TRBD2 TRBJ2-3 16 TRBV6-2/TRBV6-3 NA TGTGCCAGCAGTTGGCAACTAGCGGGGGCCGGAGATACGCAGTATTTT CASSWQLAGAGDTQYF
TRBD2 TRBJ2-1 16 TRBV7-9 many TGTGCCAGCAGCCTATCGAGCGGGGGGCTTTACAATGAGCAGTTCTTC CASSLSSGGLYNEQFF
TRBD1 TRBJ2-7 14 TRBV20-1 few TGCAGTGCTACCCGACCGGGACAGTCCTACGAGCAGTACTTC CSATRPGQSYEQYF
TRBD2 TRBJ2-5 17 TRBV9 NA TGTGCCAGCAGCGTAACGGGACTAGCGGGCCTCGGGGAGACCCAGTACTTC CASSVTGLAGLGETQYF
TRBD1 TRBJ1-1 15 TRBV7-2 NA TGTGCCAGCAGCTCAGTACAGGGGACGGGCACTGAAGCTTTCTTT CASSSVQGTGTEAFF
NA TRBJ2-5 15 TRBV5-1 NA TGCGCCAGCAGCAAGTCCGGGACTCGGCCAGAGACCCAGTACTTC CASSKSGTRPETQYF
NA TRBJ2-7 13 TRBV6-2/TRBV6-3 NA TGTGCCAGCAGTGCCTTCAGGAGGGACGAGCAGTACTTC CASSAFRRDEQYF
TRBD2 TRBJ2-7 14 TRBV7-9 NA TGTGCCAGCAGCTTCGTCGGGGGGAGCTACGAGCAGTACTTC CASSFVGGSYEQYF
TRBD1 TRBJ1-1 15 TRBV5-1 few TGCGCCAGCAGCACGGGACAGGGGGCGACAGGTGAAGCTTTCTTT CASSTGQGATGEAFF
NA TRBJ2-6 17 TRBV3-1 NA TGTGCCAGCAGCCAAGATATAGTTGGGTCTGGGGCCAACGTCCTGACTTTC CASSQDIVGSGANVLTF
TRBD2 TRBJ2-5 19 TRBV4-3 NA TGCGCCAGCAGCCAAGACCACCATGGGTTAGCGGGGGACCAAGAGACCCAGTACTTC CASSQDHHGLAGDQETQYF
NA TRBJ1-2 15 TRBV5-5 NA TGTGCCAGCAGCTTTCAGGGCCAAGCTAACTATGGCTACACCTTC CASSFQGQANYGYTF
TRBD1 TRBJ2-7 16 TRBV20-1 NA TGCAGTGCTAGATCCACGGACAGGGCCCTGAGGTCCGAGCAGTACTTC CSARSTDRALRSEQYF
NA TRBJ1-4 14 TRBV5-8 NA TGTGCCATGGGCCCCGGGGGGGTCTCTGAAAAACTGTTTTTT CAMGPGGVSEKLFF
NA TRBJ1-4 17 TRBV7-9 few TGTGCCAGCAGCTGGCCGGGACGGCCTCGATTGAATGAAAAACTGTTTTTT CASSWPGRPRLNEKLFF
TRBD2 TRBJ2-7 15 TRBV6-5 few TGTGCCAGCAGTTACTCGACTAGCGGGGCGTACGAGCAGTACTTC CASSYSTSGAYEQYF
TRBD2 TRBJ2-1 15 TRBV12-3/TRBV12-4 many TGTGCCAGCAGTTTCCTCGCGGGAGCTTGGAATGAGCAGTTCTTC CASSFLAGAWNEQFF
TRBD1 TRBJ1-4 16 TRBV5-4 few TGTGCCAGCAGCTTGGGGCCGGGACAGGCGAATGAAAAACTGTTTTTT CASSLGPGQANEKLFF
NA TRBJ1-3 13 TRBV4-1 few TGCGCCAGCAGCCCCTCCGTTGGAAACACCATATATTTT CASSPSVGNTIYF
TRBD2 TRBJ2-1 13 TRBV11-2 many TGTGCCAGCCGGGCGGGGGGCTACAATGAGCAGTTCTTC CASRAGGYNEQFF
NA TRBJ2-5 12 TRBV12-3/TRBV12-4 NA TGTGCCAGCAGTCTCAATAAAGAGACCCAGTACTTC CASSLNKETQYF
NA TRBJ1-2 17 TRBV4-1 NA TGCGCCAGCAGCCAAGCAGGGCCAAACCCAGGGAATGGTGGCTACACCTTC CASSQAGPNPGNGGYTF
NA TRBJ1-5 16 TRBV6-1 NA TGTGCCAGCAGCCCCCTTACCTGGCAGCCCAATCAGCCCCAGCATTTT CASSPLTWQPNQPQHF
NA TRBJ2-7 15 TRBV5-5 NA TGTGCCAGCAGCTTGATAATGGGGGGCACCTACGAGCAGTACTTC CASSLIMGGTYEQYF
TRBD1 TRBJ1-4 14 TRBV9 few TGTGCCAGCAGCGCAGGGGGCAGGGGTGAAAAACTGTTTTTT CASSAGGRGEKLFF
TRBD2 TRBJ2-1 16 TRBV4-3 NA TGCGCCAGCAGCGCGAACGGGGCTAGCGGGTACAATGAGCAGTTCTTC CASSANGASGYNEQFF
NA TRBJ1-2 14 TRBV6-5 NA TGTGCCAGCAGTTACTATAGGACAGAGGATGGCTACACCTTC CASSYYRTEDGYTF
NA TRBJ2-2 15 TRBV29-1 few TGCAGCGTCGAGGGCAGGGGAAGTGACACCGGGGAGCTGTTTTTT CSVEGRGSDTGELFF
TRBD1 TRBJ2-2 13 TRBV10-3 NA TGTGCCATAAGGACAGGGGCGACCGGGGAGCTGTTTTTT CAIRTGATGELFF
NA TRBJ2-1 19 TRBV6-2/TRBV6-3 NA TGTGCCAGCAGTTACTCGAACCCTGGGGAGTGGGTCGAGCGGTATGAGCAGTTCTTC CASSYSNPGEWVERYEQFF
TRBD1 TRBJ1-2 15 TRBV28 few TGTGCCAGCAGTTTTCAACAGGGGCATGGCTATGGCTACACCTTC CASSFQQGHGYGYTF
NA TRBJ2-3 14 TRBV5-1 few TGCGCCAGCAGCTTACCCCAGGGACTTGATACGCAGTATTTT CASSLPQGLDTQYF
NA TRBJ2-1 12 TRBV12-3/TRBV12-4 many TGTGCCAGCAGTCCCGCGTTGAATGAGCAGTTCTTC CASSPALNEQFF
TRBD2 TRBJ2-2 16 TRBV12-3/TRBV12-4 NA TGTGCCAGCAGCGAGAGCGGGACTAGCGGCACCGGGGAGCTGTTTTTT CASSESGTSGTGELFF
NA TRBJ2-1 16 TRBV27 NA TGTGCCAGCAGTTTATCATCAGTAAGCTCCTACAATGAGCAGTTCTTC CASSLSSVSSYNEQFF
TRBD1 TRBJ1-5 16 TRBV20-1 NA TGCAGTGCTAGAGTCCTGGTCACAGGGGAGAGTCAGCCCCAGCATTTT CSARVLVTGESQPQHF
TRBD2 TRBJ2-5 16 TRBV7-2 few TGTGCCAGCAGCTCCGGAGTAGCGGGGGGCGTGGAGACCCAGTACTTC CASSSGVAGGVETQYF
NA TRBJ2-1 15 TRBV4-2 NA TGTGCCAGCAGCCCGGGGACTTTCTTAAACAATGAGCAGTTCTTC CASSPGTFLNNEQFF
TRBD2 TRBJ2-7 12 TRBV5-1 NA TGCGCCAGCAGCTCTGGACTAGACGAGCATTACTTC CASSSGLDEHYF
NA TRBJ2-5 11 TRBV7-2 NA TGTGCCAGCAGCTACATAGAGACCCAGTACTTC CASSYIETQYF
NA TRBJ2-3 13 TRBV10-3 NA TGTGCCATCAGTGAGAGGACCACAGATACGCAGTATTTT CAISERTTDTQYF